A single T cell receptor (beta chain) is shown here with its context. Its target is unknown. V lost 3 bases, J lost 4 bases, and 21 bases lay in between. Germline V gene lookup returns CDR1 LGHNA and CDR2 YSLEER. The CDR3 is 17 residues long. This specimen comes from a study of vaccination effects on CD4 cells after COVID-19. The data were produced by immunoSEQ multiplex PCR, yet TCRdb's version contains in-frame clones alone and is incomplete. The sample carries about 52,000 clones, more than 70% recorded once. Under the ViraFEST assay, PBMC were stimulated with viral peptide pools so that antigen-specific CD4+ T cells expanded. Sequencing was performed afterwards. Following 10 days of culture, CD4+ T cells were isolated. Among the vaccine recipients, none had a prior SARS-CoV-2 infection, and nucleocapsid antibodies were negative.

The V and J genes are TRBV4-3 and TRBJ1-2; tentative D call: TRBD1 (5 bases). Here the sequenced sample was CD4+ T cells from PBMCs cultured with HCoV-OC43 spike peptides, taken before COVID-19 vaccination. Stated subset: HCoV-OC43 spike overlapping peptide pool stimulation. The sequence came from a human donor who received a COVID-19 vaccine. This CDR3 is CASSHYKTVDGGYGYTF. The CDR3 nucleotides are TGCGCCAGCAGCCATTACAAGACGGTCGATGGGGGCTATGGCTACACCTTC.